The sequence of this TCR beta chain was determined in a study of cytomegalovirus exposure and HLA in healthy donors. Study-level information: Of around 400 genotyped donors, roughly 81% grouped in the Caucasian-associated ancestry cluster. Notes on the study in general: Being productive about 90% or about 30% of the time was typical of most TCR beta V segments in an earlier analysis.

Looked up from germline, CDR1 is SGHRS and CDR2 is YFSETQ. This CDR3 region has 17 residues. After removal of 4 bases from V and 9 bases from J, the junction contained 18 bases not matched to a gene. Primers for the PCR totalled 60 Vbeta and 13 Jbeta. Clones were sequenced by immunoSEQ multiplex PCR, and TCRdb holds only the in-frame ones, with some missing. The sample carries 150,000 to 200,000 clones, 75% to 85% recorded once. A note on this clone: The antigen is undetermined.

The chain links TRBV5-1 to TRBJ2-1; the match to TRBD2 covers 8 bases. The TCR was taken from a woman aged 45-60 years in good health and CMV-seronegative. The sequenced material came from PBMCs. The CDR3 nucleotides are TGCGCCAGCAGCCCCCTCCCTCGAGCGGGAGACGCGGGTGAGCAGTTCTTC. Translated: CASSPLPRAGDAGEQFF.